These 6 T cell receptor beta chains originate from one sample sequenced in a study of identical twins listed by TCRdb under 2016. Library preparation was by 5' RACE. Sequencing was carried out with an Illumina HiSeq 2000. The public reads were reprocessed in TCRdb via fastp at Q25 and MiXCR, keeping in-frame beta chains. Each entry merges the rows of one CDR3 protein and shows their most common DNA and genes. A total of nearly 200,000 distinct CDR3 sequences appear in this sample, about 16% of them only once. Clones ranked in the top ten supply about 38% of the sample. The same data also went into a second study, on T cells expressing NK-cell markers.

Sequencing was performed on CD8+ T cells sorted from blood. The receptors here all came from a woman aged 18-35 years in good health.

V gene TRBV9 combines with J gene TRBJ2-6; 7 nucleotides line up with TRBD1. The CDR3 extends over 15 amino acids. V was pared by 3 bases and J by 0 bases, with 0 bases of the junction left unmatched. CDR1 and CDR2 (germline): SGDLS, YYNGEE. CDR3 loop: CASSAGGSGANVLTF. The CDR3 coding sequence is TGTGCCAGCAGCGCAGGGGGCTCTGGGGCCAACGTCCTGACTTTC.

The table lists this clonotype with a few counts. This chain connects TRBV7-9 to TRBJ2-1, with 7 bases fitting TRBD2. The length of the CDR3 is 16 residues. Trimming at V came to 5 bases and at J to 7 bases, leaving 14 bases not matched to a gene. The V gene's germline CDR1 is SEHNR and CDR2 FQNEAQ (reference sequence). The CDR3 DNA reads TGTGCCAGCAGCACTCCCGTGGGGGGGGGACGGAATGAGCAGTTCTTC. Translating it yields CASSTPVGGGRNEQFF.

This clonotype was observed many times. The chain carries TRBV12-3 or TRBV12-4 and TRBJ2-1; D possibly corresponds to TRBD1 (6 bases). The CDR3 length is 14 residues. Trimming removed 7 bases at V and 1 base at J, with 11 bases between. CDR3 coding DNA: TGTGCCAGCATCTCAGGGGAATCCTACAATGAGCAGTTCTTC. It is translated as CASISGESYNEQFF.

The chain recombines TRBV7-9 with TRBJ1-2; TRBD1 agrees at 7 bases. The CDR3 loop spans 16 amino acids. Germline CDR1 is SEHNR and CDR2 is FQNEAQ (reference sequence). After removal of 4 bases from V and 6 bases from J, the junction contained 14 bases not matched to a gene. Written as DNA, the CDR3 is TGTGCCAGCAGCTCCGACAGGGTAATTGGGGTGAATGGCTACACCTTC. The encoded protein is CASSSDRVIGVNGYTF.

This clonotype was detected a few times. The chain uses TRBV12-3 or TRBV12-4 and TRBJ2-2, with D maybe TRBD2 (5 bases). The germline V and J ends were trimmed by 2 bases and 4 bases, with 11 bases remaining between them. CDR3 size: 15 residues. The CDR3 nucleotides are TGTGCCAGCAGTTTATACGAGGGATCCACCGGGGAGCTGTTTTTT. It encodes CASSLYEGSTGELFF.

The chain couples TRBV7-9 to TRBJ1-2, with D hard to call. In germline, CDR1 is SEHNR, CDR2 FQNEAQ (reference sequence). The CDR3 has 14 residues. Trimming shortened V by 4 bases and J by 3 bases, and 12 bases separated the two germline ends. CDR3 amino acids: CASSSPGHYYGYTF. CDR3 nucleotide sequence: TGTGCCAGCAGCTCACCCGGCCATTACTATGGCTACACCTTC.